The 31 T cell receptor beta chains below were found in one sample sequenced in a study of T-cell reconstitution after alpha-beta-depleted transplantation in children. Unique molecular identifiers were used in preparing the TCRbeta library. TCRdb called the PCR reads again in MiXCR, with one record for every CDR3 protein. This table holds some 590,000 distinct CDR3 sequences, roughly 10% found once. Specimen: PBMCs from the stem cell graft donor, collected from the stem cell graft. The receptors here all came from a human donor who donated a stem cell graft to a child with acute myeloid leukemia.

This clonotype has more than one count but fewer than ten. The J gene is TRBJ1-2, the V gene TRBV28; a possible D gene is TRBD1 (5 bases). The CDR3 has 13 amino acids. Trimming shortened V by 10 bases and J by 4 bases, and 16 bases separated the two germline ends. Germline V CDR1 and CDR2: MDHEN, SYDVKM. The CDR3 here is CAMGPGDGYGYTF. For the CDR3, the DNA is TGTGCCATGGGCCCCGGGGACGGCTATGGCTACACCTTC.

Comment on this clonotype: This clone may be a read error of a much larger clone one base away. Since the CDR3 does not end with the conserved phenylalanine or tryptophan, this likely comes from a read error. The chain links TRBV7-2 to TRBJ2-1; 8 bases fit TRBD1. CDR1 is SGHTA, CDR2 FQGNSA, per germline. The ends lost 5 bases at V and 9 bases at J; junction bases unmatched: 6. This CDR3 has 13 residues. The CDR3 nucleotides are TGTGCCAGCAGCGCCGACAGGGGCACTGAGCAGTTCTGC. It codes for CASSADRGTEQFC.

The V gene is TRBV4-3, the J gene TRBJ2-7, with TRBD2 matching 8 bases. Germline V gives CDR1 LGHNA, CDR2 YSLEER. V lost 0 bases and J lost 0; bases outside the gene matches: 10. The length of the CDR3 is 18 residues. The CDR3 coding sequence is TGCGCCAGCAGCCAAGATCGGCTAGCGGGCGAACTCTCCTACGAGCAGTACTTC. This codes for CASSQDRLAGELSYEQYF.

This chain joins TRBV7-9 and TRBJ2-6; D might be TRBD1 or TRBD2, each matching 5 bases. V was cut by 5 bases and J by 2 bases, with 13 bases left in between. The CDR3 is 16 amino acids. CDR1 is SEHNR and CDR2 is FQNEAQ in the germline V gene (reference sequence). CDR3 sequence reads: CASSARRDPGANVLTF. DNA of the CDR3: TGTGCCAGCAGCGCAAGACGGGACCCTGGGGCCAACGTCCTGACTTTC.

This clonotype has at least ten counts. The chain uses TRBV12-3 or TRBV12-4 and TRBJ1-1; D may be TRBD1 (5 bases). There are 14 residues in the CDR3. Trimming took off 2 bases at V and 4 bases at J, with 11 bases between the two ends. This CDR3 is CASSLSGGLTEAFF. The CDR3 region has the DNA TGTGCCAGCAGTTTATCTGGGGGTCTCACTGAAGCTTTCTTT.

The gene calls are TRBV6-5 and TRBJ2-1, with D possibly matching TRBD2 (6 bases). The CDR3 loop spans 16 amino acids. V shed 0 bases and J shed 7 bases, with 16 bases lying between them. Germline values: CDR1 MNHEY, CDR2 SVGAGI. The CDR3 protein is CASSYSPAAGSNEQFF. For the CDR3, the DNA is TGTGCCAGCAGTTACTCCCCCGCGGCGGGGTCGAATGAGCAGTTCTTC.

This clonotype was observed many times. The chain links TRBV14 to TRBJ1-2; D may be TRBD1 (5 bases). CDR3 length: 13 residues. Germline V lookup: CDR1 SGHDN, CDR2 FVKESK. V gave up 1 base and J gave up 8 bases, with 11 bases separating them. The CDR3 here is CASSQVPGVGYTF. CDR3 nucleotide sequence: TGTGCCAGCAGCCAAGTACCGGGGGTAGGCTACACCTTC.

This clonotype was recorded a few times. This chain joins TRBV7-2 and TRBJ2-7; 7 bases fit TRBD1. V trimming: 2 bases; J trimming: 6 bases; junction bases outside the gene matches: 7. The CDR3 runs to 14 residues. CDR1 is SGHTA and CDR2 is FQGNSA in the germline V gene. The DNA for the CDR3 is TGTGCCAGCAGCTTATACACAGGGGAGTCCGAGCAGTACTTC. The encoded protein is CASSLYTGESEQYF. Based on the CDR3 plus reference TRBV7-2 and TRBJ2-7, the full variable domain is GAGVSQSPSNKVTEKGKDVELRCDPISGHTALYWYRQSLGQGLEFLIYFQGNSAPDKSGLPSDRFSAERTGGSVSTLTIQRTQQEDSAVYLCASSLYTGESEQYFGPGTRLTVT.

This clonotype has at least ten counts. V usage is TRBV6-2 or TRBV6-3 and J usage is TRBJ2-3; the D call may be TRBD1 or TRBD2 (5 bases each). The germline CDR1 and CDR2 sequences are MNHEY and SVGEGT. Trimming took off 6 bases at V and 2 bases at J, with 15 bases between the two ends. This CDR3 spans 15 amino acids. The CDR3 loop is CASSLRDPATDTQYF. The CDR3 DNA is TGTGCCAGCAGCTTACGGGACCCAGCCACAGATACGCAGTATTTT.

The rearrangement links TRBV12-3 or TRBV12-4 to TRBJ1-4; D is perhaps TRBD1 (6 bases). CDR3 length: 14 amino acids. The CDR3 DNA sequence: TGTACCATCAGTTTAGCAGGGGTTAATGAAAAACTGTTTTTT. Translated, it gives CTISLAGVNEKLFF.

The chain uses TRBV30 and TRBJ2-3; D ambiguous. V lost 4 bases to trimming and J lost 8 bases, with 13 bases between them. This CDR3 is built from 12 residues. Germline V gene sequence: CDR1 GTSNPN, CDR2 SVGIG (reference sequence). The DNA for the CDR3 is TGTGCCTGGACTGGTCGCACGGGTACGCAGTATTTT. This codes for CAWTGRTGTQYF.

This clonotype showed up just a few times. This chain links TRBV3-1 with TRBJ2-1, with 11 bases fitting TRBD2. CDR1 and CDR2 from the germline V gene are LGHDT and YNNKEL (reference sequence). This CDR3 contains 13 residues. V trimming: 4 bases; J trimming: 12 bases; junction bases outside the gene matches: 5. The CDR3 DNA is TGTGCCAGCAGCCGGCTAGCGGGAGGAGGGCAGTTCTTC. As protein: CASSRLAGGGQFF.

This clonotype was detected many times. V gene TRBV12-3 or TRBV12-4 combines with J gene TRBJ2-1; TRBD1 agrees at 11 bases. Germline trimming cut 3 bases from V and 8 bases from J; bases unmatched to any gene: 3. The CDR3 length is 14 residues. CDR3 residues: CASSLDRGQDEQFF. The DNA for the CDR3 is TGTGCCAGCAGTTTGGACAGGGGGCAGGATGAGCAGTTCTTC.

This clonotype was observed at least ten times. This rearrangement joins TRBV7-3 to TRBJ2-2; 11 bases are a match to TRBD2. Germline lookup yields CDR1 SGHTA and CDR2 FQGTGA. The CDR3 has 17 amino acids. Trimming cost V 4 bases and J 1 base; bases outside gene matches: 5. CDR3 bases: TGTGCCAGCAGCTCACCCGGGACTAGCGGGAACACCGGGGAGCTGTTTTTT. Residues: CASSSPGTSGNTGELFF.

At least ten counts were recorded for this clonotype. V and J are TRBV9 and TRBJ2-7, with TRBD2 identical over 13 bases. The CDR3 extends over 17 amino acids. Germline CDR1 SGDLS, CDR2 YYNGEE. Trimming removed 2 bases from V and 6 bases from J; junction bases left unmatched: 11. The CDR3 DNA sequence: TGTGCCAGCAGCGTGGATAGGACTAGCGGGAGATTAACCGAGCAGTACTTC. Amino acid sequence: CASSVDRTSGRLTEQYF.

This clonotype was seen just once. The V gene is TRBV5-1, the J gene TRBJ1-3, with D maybe TRBD1 (5 bases). Germline V gene lookup returns CDR1 SGHRS and CDR2 YFSETQ. The CDR3 extends over 14 amino acids. Trimming took off 0 bases at V and 5 bases at J, with 9 bases between the two ends. CDR3 region: CASSLGGARNTIYF. The CDR3 region has the DNA TGCGCCAGCAGCTTGGGGGGCGCGAGAAACACCATATATTTT.

This chain links TRBV5-1 with TRBJ1-4; perhaps TRBD1 as D (6 bases). Germline CDR1 SGHRS, CDR2 YFSETQ. CDR3 length equals 15 residues. With 0 bases removed from V and 7 bases from J, the gap between germline ends came to 13 bases. The DNA of the CDR3 is TGCGCCAGCAGCTTGGCCCCAGGGGTGGGTGAAAAACTGTTTTTT. Translation: CASSLAPGVGEKLFF.

This clonotype was found many times. This CDR3 is CSARDGLAGAFGANVLTF. CDR3 sequence (DNA): TGCAGTGCTAGAGACGGACTAGCGGGAGCTTTCGGGGCCAACGTCCTGACTTTC. V and J are TRBV20-1 and TRBJ2-6, with 13 bases fitting TRBD2. The CDR3 loop spans 18 amino acids. Per the germline V gene, CDR1 is DFQATT and CDR2 is SNEGSKA (reference sequence). V dropped 0 bases and J dropped 4; count of bases not matched to a gene: 6.

This clonotype has a handful of counts. The chain joins TRBV7-9 to TRBJ2-3; D is ambiguous. The CDR3 is 12 amino acids. The V gene lost 4 bases and the J gene lost 7 bases, with 9 bases spanning the gap. Germline values: CDR1 SEHNR, CDR2 FQNEAQ (reference sequence). CDR3 in DNA: TGTGCCAGCAGCTCCGGTGGATATACGCAGTATTTT. It translates to CASSSGGYTQYF.

The chain's CDR3 is CSAQAGSGLSYEQYF. CDR3 coding DNA: TGCAGCGCCCAGGCCGGGTCAGGCCTCTCCTACGAGCAGTACTTC. V usage is TRBV29-1 and J usage is TRBJ2-7; no reliable D call. This CDR3 is 15 amino acids long. Germline CDR1 SQVTM, CDR2 ANQGSEA. The V end lost 7 bases, the J end lost 0 bases, and 19 bases lay between the germline ends.

This clonotype occurred a few times. This chain uses TRBV6-1 with TRBJ1-3; tentative D call: TRBD1 (5 bases). Trimming took 3 bases from V and 0 from J, leaving 6 bases between them. Germline V gene data show CDR1 as MNHNS and CDR2 as SASEGT. The CDR3 covers 14 residues. The CDR3 nucleotides are TGTGCCAGCAGTGAGAGGGGCTCTGGAAACACCATATATTTT. It specifies CASSERGSGNTIYF.

This clonotype was detected ten times or more. This rearrangement joins TRBV7-2 to TRBJ2-1; 8 bases are a match to TRBD2. Germline lookup yields CDR1 SGHTA and CDR2 FQGNSA. The CDR3 loop spans 16 amino acids. Germline trimming cut 6 bases from V and 2 bases from J; bases unmatched to any gene: 9. The CDR3 reads CASSRQGLAAYNEQFF. The CDR3 coding sequence is TGTGCCAGCAGTCGTCAAGGACTAGCCGCCTACAATGAGCAGTTCTTC.

This clonotype was detected only a few times. CDR3 sequence (DNA): TGTGCCAGCAGTGTCCAGGACTACGAGCAGTACTTC. Translated: CASSVQDYEQYF. The chain is built from TRBV28 and TRBJ2-7; D ambiguous. The CDR3 runs 12 residues. CDR1 MDHEN and CDR2 SYDVKM come from the germline V gene. V was clipped by 5 bases and J by 3 bases, with 8 bases between them.

The chain combines TRBV21-1 with TRBJ2-2; the D call in the table, TRBD2, was not verified against the DNA. TRBV21-1 is classified as a pseudogene. This CDR3 has 18 residues. Here the CDR3 reads CASSNPNLTSGRSGELFF. CDR3 bases: TGTGCCAGCAGCAACCCAAACTTGACTAGCGGGAGATCCGGGGAGCTGTTTTTT.

CDR3 DNA sequence: TGTGCCAGCAGCACCACTAGCGGGAGTGGGGATGAGCAGTTCTTC. This sequence encodes CASSTTSGSGDEQFF. The V call is TRBV7-9, the J call TRBJ2-1; TRBD2 matches at 11 bases. Germline loops: CDR1 SEHNR, CDR2 FQNEAQ (reference sequence). There are 15 residues in the CDR3. The trim removed 5 bases at V and 8 bases at J, leaving 8 bases unmatched.

The CDR3 spells CASSDPGLAVHTGELFF. CDR3 bases: TGTGCCAGCAGTGACCCGGGACTAGCGGTTCACACCGGGGAGCTGTTTTTT. The chain is built from TRBV6-2 or TRBV6-3 and TRBJ2-2; 11 bases map to TRBD2. With 5 bases clipped from V and 3 bases from J, the junction kept 8 bases outside the gene matches. Looked up from germline, CDR1 is MNHEY and CDR2 is SVGEGT. The length of the CDR3 is 17 residues.

This clonotype was counted only a few times. The chain has TRBV9 and TRBJ2-2; 7 bases match TRBD2. V was pared by 3 bases and J by 3 bases, with 14 bases of the junction left unmatched. The CDR3 runs to 18 residues. Germline values: CDR1 SGDLS, CDR2 YYNGEE. DNA of the CDR3: TGTGCCAGCAGCGCGCGATTAACTAGCGTAAGGGACACCGGGGAGCTGTTTTTT. This encodes CASSARLTSVRDTGELFF.

This clonotype appeared many times. The gene calls are TRBV20-1 and TRBJ2-1, with D possibly matching TRBD1 (6 bases). CDR1 is DFQATT and CDR2 is SNEGSKA in the germline V gene (reference sequence). The CDR3 has 17 amino acids. V dropped 0 bases and J dropped 2 bases, with 17 bases sitting between them. As DNA, the CDR3 is TGCAGTGCTAGAGATCGACTACAGGGTAAGGCCTACAATGAGCAGTTCTTC. Translating it yields CSARDRLQGKAYNEQFF.

This clonotype has just a few counts. The CDR3 nucleotides read TGTGCCAGCAGTTTATTTGGGATAGGCCAGCCCCAGCATTTT. As protein: CASSLFGIGQPQHF. The genes are TRBV12-3 or TRBV12-4 and TRBJ1-5; D is uncertain. The CDR3 covers 14 residues. Trimming stripped 2 bases from V and 7 bases from J, with 12 bases between.

The chain couples TRBV15 to TRBJ1-5; no clear D gene. V shed 2 bases and J shed 9 bases, with 17 bases lying between them. Per the germline V gene, CDR1 is LNHNV and CDR2 is YYDKDF (reference sequence). The CDR3 spans 15 residues. The CDR3 DNA reads TGTGCCACCAGCAGACGTGAACCGTTACGTGGGCCCCAGCATTTT. It yields the protein CATSRREPLRGPQHF.

This clonotype was observed a few times. V usage is TRBV10-3 and J usage is TRBJ2-7; a possible D gene is TRBD1 (7 bases). Per the germline V gene, CDR1 is ENHRY and CDR2 is SYGVKD. The V end was cut by 2 bases, the J end by 5 bases, with 22 bases between. This CDR3 is 17 amino acids long. In DNA form, the CDR3 reads TGTGCCATCAGTGAGAGCCAGGGGGGTACCCTTACGCACGAGCAGTACTTC. Translated, it gives CAISESQGGTLTHEQYF.